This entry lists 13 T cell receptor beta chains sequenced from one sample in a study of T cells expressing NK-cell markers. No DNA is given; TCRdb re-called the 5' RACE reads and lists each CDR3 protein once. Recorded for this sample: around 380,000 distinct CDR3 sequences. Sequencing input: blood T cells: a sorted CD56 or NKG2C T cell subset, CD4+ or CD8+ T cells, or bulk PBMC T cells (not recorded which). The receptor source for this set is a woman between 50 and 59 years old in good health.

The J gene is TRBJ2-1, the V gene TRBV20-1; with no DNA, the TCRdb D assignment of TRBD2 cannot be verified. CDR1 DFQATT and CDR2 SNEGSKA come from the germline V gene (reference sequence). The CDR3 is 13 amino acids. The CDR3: CSARSLPGQEQFF.

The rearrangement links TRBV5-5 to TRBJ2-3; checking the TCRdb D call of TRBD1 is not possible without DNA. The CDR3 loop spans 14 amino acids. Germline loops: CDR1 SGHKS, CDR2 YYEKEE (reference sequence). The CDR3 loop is CASSPGAGRDTQYF.

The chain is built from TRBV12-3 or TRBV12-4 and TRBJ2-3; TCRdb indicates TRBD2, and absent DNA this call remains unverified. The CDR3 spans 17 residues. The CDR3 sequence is CASSPGWLAGATDTQYF.

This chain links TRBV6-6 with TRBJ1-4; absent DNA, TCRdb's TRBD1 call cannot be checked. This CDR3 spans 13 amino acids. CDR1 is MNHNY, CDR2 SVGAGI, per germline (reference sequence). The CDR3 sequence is CASSYPGQEKLFF.

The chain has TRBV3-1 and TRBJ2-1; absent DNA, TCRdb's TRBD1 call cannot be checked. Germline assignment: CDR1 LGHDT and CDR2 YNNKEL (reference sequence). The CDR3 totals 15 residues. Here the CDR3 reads CASSQDGQGHNEQFF.

The CDR3 sequence: CSARDPGSSAADTQYF. The chain recombines TRBV20-1 with TRBJ2-3; TCRdb calls TRBD2, which cannot be checked without DNA. Germline values: CDR1 DFQATT, CDR2 SNEGSKA (reference sequence). The CDR3 length is 16 residues.

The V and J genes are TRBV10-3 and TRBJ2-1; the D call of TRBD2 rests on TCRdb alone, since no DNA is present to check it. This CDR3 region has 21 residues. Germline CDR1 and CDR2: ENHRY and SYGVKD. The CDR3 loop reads CAISEPRGGTSGPRSYNEQFF.

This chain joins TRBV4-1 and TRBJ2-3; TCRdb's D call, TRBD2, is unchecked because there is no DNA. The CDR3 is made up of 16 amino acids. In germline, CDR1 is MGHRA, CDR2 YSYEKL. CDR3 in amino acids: CASGGDSGRYTDTQYF.

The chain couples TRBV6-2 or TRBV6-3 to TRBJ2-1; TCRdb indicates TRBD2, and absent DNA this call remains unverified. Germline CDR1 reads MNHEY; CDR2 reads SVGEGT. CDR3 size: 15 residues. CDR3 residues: CASSYRLAGINEQFF.

CDR3 sequence: CSASIGAGEKLFF. This chain connects TRBV20-1 to TRBJ1-4; no DNA is available, so the TRBD1 call from TCRdb remains unchecked. Germline V lookup: CDR1 DFQATT, CDR2 SNEGSKA (reference sequence). CDR3 size: 13 residues.

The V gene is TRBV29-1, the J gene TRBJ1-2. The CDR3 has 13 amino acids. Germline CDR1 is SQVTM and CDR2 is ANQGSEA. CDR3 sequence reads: CSVTVVVDYGYTF.

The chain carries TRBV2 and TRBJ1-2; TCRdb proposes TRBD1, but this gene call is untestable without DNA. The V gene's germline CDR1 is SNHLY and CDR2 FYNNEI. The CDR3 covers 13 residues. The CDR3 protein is CASRKDRAYGYTF.

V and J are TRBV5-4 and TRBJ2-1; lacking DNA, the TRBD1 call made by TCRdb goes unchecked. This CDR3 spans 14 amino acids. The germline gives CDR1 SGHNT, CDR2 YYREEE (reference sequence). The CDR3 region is CASSLAGQNNEQFF.